This TCR beta chain was sequenced during a study of blood T cell repertoires in COVID-19. This table comes from immunoSEQ multiplex PCR, and its TCRdb copy is limited to in-frame clones, with some not included. This table holds about 320,000 clones, just under 90% found once. The TCR originated in a woman younger than 45 with COVID-19, enrolled during active disease. Sequences were obtained from peripheral blood.

The CDR3 loop is CASSLQGVTGELFF. As DNA, the CDR3 is TGCGCCAGCTCTTTGCAGGGGGTCACCGGGGAGCTGTTTTTT. The chain employs TRBV5-1 and TRBJ2-2; TRBD1 matches at 7 bases. Germline loops: CDR1 SGHRS, CDR2 YFSETQ. The CDR3 runs 14 residues. V shed 7 bases, J shed 4 bases, and the junction held 7 bases outside the gene matches. Based on the CDR3 plus reference TRBV5-1 and TRBJ2-2, the full variable domain is KAGVTQTPRYLIKTRGQQVTLSCSPISGHRSVSWYQQTPGQGLQFLFEYFSETQRNKGNFPGRFSGRQFSNSRSEMNVSTLELGDSALYLCASSLQGVTGELFFGEGSRLTVL.